Below are 5 T cell receptor beta chains sequenced from a single sample in a study of spatial heterogeneity in lung cancer. MiXCR, run by TCRdb on the 5' RACE reads, gives a single entry per CDR3 protein. The sample contains about 45,000 distinct CDR3 sequences, around 7.1% of which appear only once. Regarding time point: sample taken at primary tumor resection. In each case, whole RNA from tumor, nontumor lung or frozen PBMC was sequenced unsorted. This specimen was PBMCs, taken at surgery. These receptors were taken from a female donor with early-stage non-small cell lung cancer.

This clonotype has a count of ten or more. V usage is TRBV20-1 and J usage is TRBJ1-6, with 7 nucleotides matching TRBD1. The CDR3 is 16 residues long. Germline V gene data show CDR1 as DFQATT and CDR2 as SNEGSKA (reference sequence). Trimming cost V 0 bases and J 9 bases; bases outside gene matches: 11. The CDR3 DNA follows: TGCAGTGCTAGAGATCAAAGACAGGGAGATAGTTCACCCCTCCACTTT. Residues: CSARDQRQGDSSPLHF.

The V call is TRBV18, the J call TRBJ2-2; 10 bases align to TRBD2. Germline lookup yields CDR1 KGHSH and CDR2 LQKENI. V lost 2 bases and J lost 9; bases outside the gene matches: 6. CDR3 length: 15 amino acids. The CDR3 sequence: CASSPSLAGVRELFF. CDR3 bases: TGTGCCAGCTCACCAAGTCTAGCGGGGGTCCGGGAGCTGTTTTTT.

This clonotype was observed many times. The rearrangement links TRBV29-1 to TRBJ2-3; 10 bases match TRBD1. The V segment lost 7 bases and the J segment 1 base; nucleotides outside the gene matches: 8. The CDR3 length is 15 residues. The germline V gene encodes CDR1 SQVTM and CDR2 ANQGSEA. CDR3: CSASPGTGGTDTQYF. As DNA, the CDR3 is TGCAGCGCCTCCCCGGGGACAGGGGGCACAGATACGCAGTATTTT.

This clonotype was seen many times. The chain links TRBV7-8 to TRBJ2-6; D is unresolved. The CDR3 has 15 residues. Germline V gives CDR1 SGHVS, CDR2 FQNEAQ. Between the trimmed V and J ends, which lost 5 bases and 1 base, there was a span of 9 bases. Here the CDR3 reads CASSLYRSGANVLTF. Here the CDR3 DNA reads TGTGCCAGCAGCCTCTACAGATCTGGGGCCAACGTCCTGACTTTC.

This clonotype was seen a few times. The chain recombines TRBV6-5 with TRBJ2-7; TRBD1 matches at 10 bases. This CDR3 is 15 amino acids long. CDR1 is MNHEY, CDR2 SVGAGI, per germline. V shed 6 bases, J shed 4 bases, and the junction held 9 bases outside the gene matches. CDR3 DNA sequence: TGTGCCAGCAGGATAGTCCCGGGACAGGGGTACGAGCAGTACTTC. This encodes CASRIVPGQGYEQYF.